These 8 T cell receptor beta chains share one sample of origin, sequenced in a study of T-cell memory formation after mild COVID-19. TCRdb re-derived calls from the 5' RACE reads in MiXCR, one entry per CDR3 protein. The table records roughly 110,000 distinct CDR3 sequences, over 13% of them present only once. Sequenced material: PBMCs or a T cell subset sorted from them (not recorded which). Receptor source: a young man who had mild COVID-19 (a few samples of this study predate the infection). Cell type and time point are not known.

The rearrangement uses TRBV3-2 and TRBJ2-1; the DNA was not used to check the table's D call, TRBD1. TRBV3-2 is marked as a pseudogene. The length of the CDR3 is 16 residues. CDR3 residues: CASSQASRDTFQEQFF. The CDR3 DNA sequence: TGTGCCAGCAGCCAAGCTTCCAGGGACACTTTTCAGGAGCAGTTCTTC.

This clonotype was detected only a few times. CDR3 in amino acids: CASSSPGGPTYNEQFF. In DNA form, the CDR3 reads TGTGCCAGCAGCTCACCCGGGGGGCCCACCTACAATGAGCAGTTCTTC. This chain joins TRBV5-5 and TRBJ2-1; TRBD2 might be the D (7 bases). Per the germline V gene, CDR1 is SGHKS and CDR2 is YYEKEE (reference sequence). CDR3 length: 16 residues. The V end lost 3 bases, the J end lost 2 bases, and 15 bases lay between the germline ends.

This clonotype turned up a few times. The rearrangement joins TRBV6-6 to TRBJ2-5; D is unresolved. There are 17 residues in the CDR3. The germline CDR1 and CDR2 sequences are MNHNY and SVGAGI (reference sequence). With 6 bases removed from V and 3 bases from J, the gap between germline ends came to 23 bases. In DNA, the CDR3 is TGTGCCAGCAGCTCCAACCCCCGGGCGTACGTAGAAGAGACCCAGTACTTC. It encodes CASSSNPRAYVEETQYF.

This clonotype showed up just a few times. J is TRBJ2-5 and V is TRBV27; 10 nucleotides line up with TRBD2. Germline V gene data show CDR1 as MNHEY and CDR2 as SMNVEV (reference sequence). V lost 1 base and J lost 5; bases outside the gene matches: 4. CDR3 length equals 15 residues. The DNA for the CDR3 is TGTGCCAGCAGTTTATTTCTAGCGGGGGCGGAGACCCAGTACTTC. This translates into CASSLFLAGAETQYF.

This clonotype was counted between two and nine times. V gene TRBV6-4 combines with J gene TRBJ2-5, with TRBD2 matching 11 bases. V shed 6 bases, J shed 5 bases, and the junction held 8 bases outside the gene matches. From germline, CDR1 is MRHNA and CDR2 SNTAGT. The CDR3 has 15 residues. CDR3: CASSATTSGVETQYF. CDR3 nucleotides: TGTGCCAGCAGCGCTACGACTAGCGGGGTGGAGACCCAGTACTTC.

This clonotype was found many times. The chain employs TRBV4-1 and TRBJ1-5; D uncertain. Germline CDR1 and CDR2: MGHRA and YSYEKL. CDR3 length: 15 residues. The V end lost 4 bases, the J end lost 0 bases, and 10 bases lay between the germline ends. In DNA, the CDR3 is TGCGCCAGCAGCCCCCGCTGGGTTAGCAATCAGCCCCAGCATTTT. Protein: CASSPRWVSNQPQHF.

J is TRBJ2-7 and V is TRBV30; 8 bases agree with TRBD2. J was trimmed by 5 bases and V by 7 bases; bases with no gene match: 7. CDR3 length: 12 amino acids. Germline V gene lookup returns CDR1 GTSNPN and CDR2 SVGIG (reference sequence). DNA of the CDR3: TGTGCCTATAATAGCGGGATCCACGAGCAGTACTTC. Translated: CAYNSGIHEQYF.

This clonotype has only a few counts. The chain uses TRBV7-9 and TRBJ2-2; 12 nucleotides match TRBD2. This CDR3 comprises 16 residues. The ends lost 4 bases at V and 3 bases at J; junction bases unmatched: 3. Germline-derived CDR1 and CDR2 are SEHNR and FQNEAQ (reference sequence). Here the CDR3 DNA reads TGTGCCAGCAGCTCGGGACTAGCGGGCTACACCGGGGAGCTGTTTTTT. Protein sequence: CASSSGLAGYTGELFF.